These 4 T cell receptor beta chains were all obtained from the same sample, sequenced in a study of blood T cell repertoires in COVID-19. TCRdb's table, derived via immunoSEQ multiplex PCR, lists solely in-frame clones and lacks some. Counted here are roughly 180,000 clones, 94% occurring once; the ten biggest clones make up approximately 0.8%. The specimen was peripheral blood. All receptors come from a man aged 25 to 40 with COVID-19, enrolled during active disease.

The chain has TRBV9 and TRBJ1-2; 7 positions match TRBD1. V shed 0 bases and J 10 bases; nucleotides not matched to a gene: 6. This CDR3 is built from 13 residues. Looked up from germline, CDR1 is SGDLS and CDR2 is YYNGEE. CDR3 coding DNA: TGTGCCAGCAGCGTAGTGGGGACAGAAAACTACACCTTC. Translating gives CASSVVGTENYTF.

This clone was observed a few times. V is TRBV4-1 and J is TRBJ1-3, with D maybe TRBD1 (5 bases). Germline assignment: CDR1 MGHRA and CDR2 YSYEKL. Trimming stripped 0 bases from V and 4 bases from J, with 13 bases between. This CDR3 spans 16 amino acids. As DNA, the CDR3 is TGCGCCAGCAGCCAAGACGGCAGGGTTGAGGGAAACACCATATATTTT. Its translation is CASSQDGRVEGNTIYF.

This chain links TRBV11-2 with TRBJ2-2; D unresolved. The germline V and J ends were trimmed by 1 base and 3 bases, with 6 bases remaining between them. CDR1 SGHAT and CDR2 FQNNGV come from the germline V gene. The CDR3 extends over 14 amino acids. The CDR3 spells CASSLARYTGELFF. CDR3 DNA sequence: TGTGCCAGCAGCTTAGCCAGGTACACCGGGGAGCTGTTTTTT. Filled out from reference TRBV11-2 and TRBJ2-2, the complete variable domain reads EAGVAQSPRYKIIEKRQSVAFWCNPISGHATLYWYQQILGQGPKLLIQFQNNGVVDDSQLPKDRFSAERLKGVDSTLKIQPAKLEDSAVYLCASSLARYTGELFFGEGSRLTVL.

This chain uses TRBV24-1 with TRBJ2-2; D possibly corresponds to TRBD2 (6 bases). V was shortened by 9 bases and J by 3 bases, with 10 bases between the two germline ends. The CDR3 is 13 amino acids. Per the germline V gene, CDR1 is KGHDR and CDR2 is SFDVKD. The CDR3 region has the DNA TGTGCCACCGGGGACTTGTACACCGGGGAGCTGTTTTTT. Translated, it gives CATGDLYTGELFF.